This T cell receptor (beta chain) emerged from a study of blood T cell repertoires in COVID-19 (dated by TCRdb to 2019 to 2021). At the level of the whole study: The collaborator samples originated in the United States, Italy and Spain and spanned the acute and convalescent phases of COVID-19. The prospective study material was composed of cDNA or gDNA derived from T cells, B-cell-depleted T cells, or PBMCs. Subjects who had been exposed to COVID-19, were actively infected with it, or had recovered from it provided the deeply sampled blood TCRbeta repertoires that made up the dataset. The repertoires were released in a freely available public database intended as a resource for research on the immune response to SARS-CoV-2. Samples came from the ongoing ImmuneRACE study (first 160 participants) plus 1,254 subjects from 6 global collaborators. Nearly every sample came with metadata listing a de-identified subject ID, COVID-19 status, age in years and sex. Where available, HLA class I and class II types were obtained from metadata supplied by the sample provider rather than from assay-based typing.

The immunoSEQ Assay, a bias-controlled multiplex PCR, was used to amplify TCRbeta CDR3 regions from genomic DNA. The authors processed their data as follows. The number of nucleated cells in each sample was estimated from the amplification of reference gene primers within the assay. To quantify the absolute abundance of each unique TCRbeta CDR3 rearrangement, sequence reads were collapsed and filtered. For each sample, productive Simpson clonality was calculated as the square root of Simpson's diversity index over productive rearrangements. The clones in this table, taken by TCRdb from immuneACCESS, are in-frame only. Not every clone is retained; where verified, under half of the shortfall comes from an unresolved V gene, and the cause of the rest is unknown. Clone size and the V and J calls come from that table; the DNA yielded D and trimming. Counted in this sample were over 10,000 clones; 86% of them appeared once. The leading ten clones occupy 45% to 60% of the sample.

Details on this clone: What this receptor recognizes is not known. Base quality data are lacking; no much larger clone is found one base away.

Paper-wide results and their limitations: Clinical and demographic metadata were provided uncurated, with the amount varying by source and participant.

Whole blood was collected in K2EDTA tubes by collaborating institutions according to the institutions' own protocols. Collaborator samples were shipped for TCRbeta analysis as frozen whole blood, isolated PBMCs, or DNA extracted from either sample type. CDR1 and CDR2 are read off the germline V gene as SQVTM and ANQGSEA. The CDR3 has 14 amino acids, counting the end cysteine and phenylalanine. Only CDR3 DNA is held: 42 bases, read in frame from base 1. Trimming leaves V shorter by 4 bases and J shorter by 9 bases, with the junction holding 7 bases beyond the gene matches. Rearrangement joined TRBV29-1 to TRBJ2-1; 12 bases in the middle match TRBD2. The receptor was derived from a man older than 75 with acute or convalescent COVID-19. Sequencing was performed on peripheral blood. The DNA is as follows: TGCAGCGTTGCGGCTAGCGGGAGGGCCAGTGAGCAGTTCTTC. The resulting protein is CSVAASGRASEQFF.